Presented here are 32 T cell receptor beta chains from one specimen sequenced in a study of vaccination and CD4 T cells after COVID-19. Cultured CD4+ T-cell DNA underwent Oncomine TCR Beta short-read sequencing. TCRdb recomputed calls from the PCR reads with MiXCR, one row per CDR3 protein. There are 15,000 to 20,000 distinct CDR3 sequences in the sample; roughly 27% occur only once, and approximately 15% lies in the top ten. The treatment: roughly nine-day PBMC culture with coronavirus spike peptide pools or control peptides (ViraFEST assay). Their antigen targets remain unknown. The sequenced material came from cultured CD4+ T cells from blood. The receptors were gathered from a human donor with COVID-19.

This chain connects TRBV27 to TRBJ1-4, with D possibly matching TRBD1 (6 bases). V was pared by 3 bases and J by 5 bases, with 22 bases between. Germline V gives CDR1 MNHEY, CDR2 SMNVEV (reference sequence). The CDR3 contains 18 residues. The CDR3: CASSFPDSPLSHNEKLFF. The CDR3 DNA reads TGTGCCAGCAGTTTTCCGGACAGCCCCCTCAGCCACAATGAAAAACTGTTTTTT.

The rearrangement uses TRBV7-3 and TRBJ1-1; D is perhaps TRBD1 (5 bases). Germline V gene data show CDR1 as SGHTA and CDR2 as FQGTGA. This CDR3 is 14 amino acids long. With 1 base removed from V and 5 bases from J, the gap between germline ends came to 11 bases. The CDR3 here is CASSLKAGTTEAFF. CDR3 DNA: TGTGCCAGCAGCTTAAAGGCAGGGACGACTGAAGCTTTCTTT.

V gene TRBV7-8 combines with J gene TRBJ2-2; TRBD1 might be the D (5 bases). V dropped 3 bases and J dropped 5 bases, with 10 bases sitting between them. The germline gives CDR1 SGHVS, CDR2 FQNEAQ. There are 14 residues in the CDR3. The CDR3 spells CASSFRQTTGELFF. The DNA for the CDR3 is TGTGCCAGCAGCTTCAGACAGACTACCGGGGAGCTGTTTTTT.

The chain carries TRBV15 and TRBJ1-2; 9 nucleotides match TRBD1. Unmatched junction bases numbered 0, after V lost 5 bases and J lost 2 bases. The CDR3 loop spans 13 amino acids. Germline lookup yields CDR1 LNHNV and CDR2 YYDKDF (reference sequence). This chain's CDR3 is CATSGTGNYGYTF. The CDR3 coding sequence is TGTGCCACCAGCGGGACAGGGAACTATGGCTACACCTTC.

This chain joins TRBV11-2 and TRBJ2-3, with D tentatively TRBD2 (5 bases). The CDR3 is made up of 15 amino acids. Per germline, CDR1 SGHAT and CDR2 FQNNGV. The germline V and J ends were trimmed by 2 bases and 3 bases, with 12 bases remaining between them. The CDR3 region is CASSLNGVVTDTQYF. CDR3 bases: TGTGCCAGCAGCTTAAACGGGGTTGTGACAGATACGCAGTATTTT.

The V and J genes are TRBV19 and TRBJ2-5; D ambiguous. V was cut by 7 bases and J by 2 bases, with 11 bases left in between. Germline assignment: CDR1 LNHDA and CDR2 SQIVND (reference sequence). CDR3 length: 13 amino acids. The CDR3 spells CASTMGRQETQYF. The DNA of the CDR3 is TGTGCCAGTACCATGGGCCGGCAAGAGACCCAGTACTTC.

V is TRBV7-2 and J is TRBJ2-7; D assignment may be TRBD1 or TRBD2 (6 bases each). The CDR3 is 14 residues long. Germline V gene data show CDR1 as SGHTA and CDR2 as FQGNSA. The V end lost 7 bases, the J end lost 4 bases, and 17 bases lay between the germline ends. The DNA for the CDR3 is TGTGCCAGCAACCGTCGGGGGCTGGGTTACGAGCAGTACTTC. Its protein product is CASNRRGLGYEQYF. The variable domain in full, with the rest retrieved from reference TRBV7-2 and TRBJ2-7, is GAGVSQSPSNKVTEKGKDVELRCDPISGHTALYWYRQSLGQGLEFLIYFQGNSAPDKSGLPSDRFSAERTGGSVSTLTIQRTQQEDSAVYLCASNRRGLGYEQYFGPGTRLTVT.

This clonotype was counted a few times. This sequence joins TRBV10-3 and TRBJ1-2; D possibly corresponds to TRBD1 (6 bases). CDR1 and CDR2 (germline): ENHRY, SYGVKD. V lost 10 bases and J lost 6, with 15 bases in between. CDR3 length equals 12 residues. CDR3 amino acids: CATRQASNGYTF. The DNA for the CDR3 is TGTGCCACTCGACAGGCCTCCAATGGCTACACCTTC.

J is TRBJ1-5 and V is TRBV7-2, with TRBD1 identical over 7 bases. CDR1 is SGHTA and CDR2 is FQGNSA in the germline V gene. The CDR3 runs 12 residues. V lost 7 bases and J lost 7; bases outside the gene matches: 4. The CDR3 region is CASTDRDQPQHF. The CDR3 coding sequence is TGTGCCAGCACCGACAGGGACCAGCCCCAGCATTTT.

This sequence joins TRBV6-5 and TRBJ2-3, with D tentatively TRBD2 (7 bases). Germline V lookup: CDR1 MNHEY, CDR2 SVGAGI. V shed 4 bases and J shed 2 bases, with 13 bases lying between them. The CDR3 length is 15 residues. The CDR3 nucleotides are TGTGCCAGCAGTTCCGCGGGGGCCGACACAGATACGCAGTATTTT. Its protein product is CASSSAGADTDTQYF.

The J gene is TRBJ2-1, the V gene TRBV5-6, with D tentatively TRBD1 (7 bases). The germline V and J ends were trimmed by 3 bases and 4 bases, with 11 bases remaining between them. Germline loops: CDR1 SGHDT, CDR2 YYEEEE. This CDR3 spans 14 amino acids. The CDR3 spells CASSWRGQYNEQFF. CDR3 DNA: TGTGCCAGCAGCTGGAGGGGGCAGTACAATGAGCAGTTCTTC.

This clonotype turned up a few times. The rearrangement joins TRBV6-2 or TRBV6-3 to TRBJ1-4, with TRBD1 matching 7 bases. V lost 5 bases to trimming and J lost 0 bases; unmatched junction nucleotides: 3. The CDR3 is 15 residues long. Germline assignment: CDR1 MNHEY and CDR2 SVGEGT. The CDR3 DNA reads TGTGCCAGCAGTCGCCAGGGGGCAACTAATGAAAAACTGTTTTTT. Amino acids: CASSRQGATNEKLFF.

This chain uses TRBV20-1 with TRBJ2-3; 9 nucleotides agree with TRBD2. The CDR3 is made up of 14 amino acids. Germline lookup yields CDR1 DFQATT and CDR2 SNEGSKA (reference sequence). Trimming took 3 bases from V and 5 from J; bases not matched to a gene: 6. CDR3 bases: TGCAGTGCTAGCTATGGCGGGGGGGGAGATACGCAGTATTTT. Its translation is CSASYGGGGDTQYF.

This clonotype was seen a few times. The chain joins TRBV27 to TRBJ2-1, with 8 bases lining up with TRBD2. The CDR3 covers 16 residues. Looked up from germline, CDR1 is MNHEY and CDR2 is SMNVEV (reference sequence). The V gene end was trimmed by 1 base and the J gene end by 5 bases; junction bases not matched to a gene: 7. CDR3 region: CASSLLGPAGDNEQFF. The CDR3 DNA reads TGTGCCAGCAGTTTATTGGGTCCAGCGGGGGACAATGAGCAGTTCTTC.

The chain joins TRBV18 to TRBJ2-1, with a tentative D call TRBD1 (5 bases). V was cut by 3 bases and J by 7 bases, with 10 bases left in between. Germline lookup yields CDR1 KGHSH and CDR2 LQKENI. This CDR3 contains 13 residues. The CDR3 DNA reads as TGTGCCAGCTCACCTCTAGGGGCTAATGAGCAGTTCTTC. Translated, it gives CASSPLGANEQFF.

This clonotype is medium-sized by share. V usage is TRBV15 and J usage is TRBJ1-5; TRBD1 is a possible D gene (6 bases). The V end lost 2 bases, the J end lost 5 bases, and 10 bases lay between the germline ends. The CDR3 length is 14 residues. CDR1 and CDR2 (germline): LNHNV, YYDKDF (reference sequence). The CDR3 is CATSRSGDYQPQHF. The CDR3 bases are TGTGCCACCAGCAGATCAGGGGACTATCAGCCCCAGCATTTT. Full variable domain (missing parts from reference TRBV15 and TRBJ1-5): DAMVIQNPRYQVTQFGKPVTLSCSQTLNHNVMYWYQQKSSQAPKLLFHYYDKDFNNEADTPDNFQSRRPNTSFCFLDIRSPGLGDTAMYLCATSRSGDYQPQHFGDGTRLSIL.

This clonotype was recorded a few times. The chain couples TRBV10-3 to TRBJ1-1; D call uncertain. CDR3 length: 12 residues. Trimming cost V 7 bases and J 8 bases, with 14 bases left between them. The germline gives CDR1 ENHRY, CDR2 SYGVKD. As DNA, the CDR3 is TGTGCCATCAAGACATACGACATGGAAGCTTTCTTT. Its translation: CAIKTYDMEAFF.

The V gene is TRBV5-1, the J gene TRBJ2-7; the D gene is possibly TRBD2 (6 bases). CDR1 is SGHRS and CDR2 is YFSETQ in the germline V gene. The V gene lost 5 bases and the J gene lost 3 bases, with 9 bases spanning the gap. CDR3 length: 12 residues. Written as DNA, the CDR3 is TGCGCCAGCAGTATGGAGGGCTACGAGCAGTACTTC. It is translated as CASSMEGYEQYF.

The chain couples TRBV11-2 to TRBJ1-6; weak D call: TRBD1 (5 bases). Germline CDR1 and CDR2: SGHAT and FQNNGV. Trimming left V 0 bases short and J 10 bases short, with 16 bases between. The CDR3 spans 16 residues. The CDR3 here is CASSLEGTSVGSPLHF. CDR3 sequence (DNA): TGTGCCAGCAGCTTAGAAGGGACGTCGGTAGGCTCACCCCTCCACTTT. Full variable domain (missing parts from reference TRBV11-2 and TRBJ1-6): EAGVAQSPRYKIIEKRQSVAFWCNPISGHATLYWYQQILGQGPKLLIQFQNNGVVDDSQLPKDRFSAERLKGVDSTLKIQPAKLEDSAVYLCASSLEGTSVGSPLHFGNGTRLTVT.

The chain has TRBV19 and TRBJ1-1, with D tentatively TRBD1 (5 bases). The CDR3 has 14 amino acids. In germline, CDR1 is LNHDA, CDR2 SQIVND (reference sequence). Trimming left V 5 bases short and J 4 bases short, with 14 bases between. CDR3 region: CASSHPAGGTEAFF. In DNA form, the CDR3 reads TGTGCCAGTAGTCACCCGGCGGGGGGCACTGAAGCTTTCTTT.

The chain uses TRBV2 and TRBJ1-5; tentatively, D is TRBD1 (5 bases). Germline V lookup: CDR1 SNHLY, CDR2 FYNNEI. The CDR3 spans 14 residues. Between the trimmed V and J ends, which lost 0 bases and 7 bases, there was a span of 10 bases. CDR3 sequence reads: CASSEAQGRQPQHF. The DNA of the CDR3 is TGTGCCAGCAGTGAAGCGCAGGGAAGACAGCCCCAGCATTTT. Using reference TRBV2 and TRBJ1-5 for the parts outside the CDR3, the full variable domain is EPEVTQTPSHQVTQMGQEVILRCVPISNHLYFYWYRQILGQKVEFLVSFYNNEISEKSEIFDDQFSVERPDGSNFTLKIRSTKLEDSAMYFCASSEAQGRQPQHFGDGTRLSIL.

This clonotype was observed a few times. V is TRBV7-2 and J is TRBJ2-2; 8 bases map to TRBD2. The J segment lost 4 bases and the V segment lost 5 bases, leaving 6 bases of the junction unmatched. Per the germline V gene, CDR1 is SGHTA and CDR2 is FQGNSA. This CDR3 has 15 amino acids. The CDR3 loop reads CASSPGGGGTGELFF. CDR3 nucleotide sequence: TGTGCCAGCAGCCCGGGAGGGGGGGGCACCGGGGAGCTGTTTTTT.

This rearrangement joins TRBV27 to TRBJ1-5; D uncertain. Trimming left V 8 bases short and J 2 bases short, with 7 bases between. This CDR3 has 12 amino acids. CDR1 and CDR2 from the germline V gene are MNHEY and SMNVEV (reference sequence). This CDR3 is CASSWGNQPQHF. CDR3 nucleotides: TGTGCCAGCTCATGGGGCAATCAGCCCCAGCATTTT.

V gene TRBV29-1 combines with J gene TRBJ1-2; TRBD1 matches 10 bases. This CDR3 has 15 amino acids. The V and J ends lost 5 bases and 3 bases, in that order; junction bases with no gene match: 9. Germline assignment: CDR1 SQVTM and CDR2 ANQGSEA. CDR3 DNA sequence: TGCAGCGTTAAGGGGGACAGGGGAGTTGACTATGGCTACACCTTC. Translation: CSVKGDRGVDYGYTF.

J is TRBJ2-3 and V is TRBV6-1, with D perhaps TRBD2 (6 bases). The germline V gene encodes CDR1 MNHNS and CDR2 SASEGT. The CDR3 loop spans 15 amino acids. Trimming left V 5 bases short and J 2 bases short, with 14 bases between. The CDR3 loop is CASSPRRGLTDTQYF. CDR3 bases: TGTGCCAGCAGTCCACGTCGGGGACTCACAGATACGCAGTATTTT.

This clonotype appeared once. This chain links TRBV6-5 with TRBJ1-2; 9 bases line up with TRBD1. From germline, CDR1 is MNHEY and CDR2 SVGAGI. This CDR3 spans 17 amino acids. Trimming took 2 bases from V and 8 from J; bases not matched to a gene: 15. Written as DNA, the CDR3 is TGTGCCAGCAGTTACCGTGGGACAGGGATTTTAGGGAACGGCTACACCTTC. The encoded protein is CASSYRGTGILGNGYTF.

This clonotype was recorded a few times. The chain carries TRBV6-1 and TRBJ1-1, with D unresolved. Germline V gene data show CDR1 as MNHNS and CDR2 as SASEGT. V was trimmed by 7 bases and J by 11 bases, leaving 14 bases between them. This CDR3 region has 11 residues. The CDR3 region has the DNA TGTGCCAGCACCTCCGGCGGTCGGGCTTTCTTT. It translates to CASTSGGRAFF.

The V call is TRBV20-1, the J call TRBJ2-5, with TRBD2 matching over 10 bases. Trimming cost V 0 bases and J 5 bases; bases outside gene matches: 15. Germline CDR1 is DFQATT and CDR2 is SNEGSKA (reference sequence). CDR3 length: 18 amino acids. The CDR3 reads CSARDLKETSGRGETQYF. As DNA, the CDR3 is TGCAGTGCTAGAGATCTCAAGGAGACTAGCGGGCGGGGGGAGACCCAGTACTTC.

The rearrangement joins TRBV20-1 to TRBJ1-5, with 9 bases identical to TRBD1. The V and J ends lost 5 bases and 6 bases, in that order; junction bases with no gene match: 11. This CDR3 is 15 amino acids long. CDR1 and CDR2 from the germline V gene are DFQATT and SNEGSKA (reference sequence). The CDR3 reads CSAARTGVFVQPQHF. CDR3 DNA: TGCAGTGCTGCGAGGACAGGGGTCTTTGTTCAGCCCCAGCATTTT.

The chain carries TRBV28 and TRBJ1-2; 7 nucleotides match TRBD1. The junction had 9 bases not matched to a gene; V was cut back by 6 bases and J by 8 bases. The CDR3 extends over 13 amino acids. Germline CDR1 reads MDHEN; CDR2 reads SYDVKM. CDR3 bases: TGTGCCAGCAGGGAGAAACAGACAGGGGGCTACACCTTC. The encoded protein is CASREKQTGGYTF.

V usage is TRBV7-8 and J usage is TRBJ1-4; perhaps TRBD1 as D (6 bases). The V and J ends lost 5 bases and 2 bases respectively, with 12 bases between them. This CDR3 region has 15 residues. Germline values: CDR1 SGHVS, CDR2 FQNEAQ. The DNA for the CDR3 is TGTGCCAGCAGCCCTCAGGGGAACACTAATGAAAAACTGTTTTTT. This encodes CASSPQGNTNEKLFF.

The rearrangement joins TRBV5-1 to TRBJ1-2; D gene unclear. Trimming stripped 4 bases from V and 1 base from J, with 8 bases between. Germline loops: CDR1 SGHRS, CDR2 YFSETQ. This CDR3 comprises 13 residues. CDR3 in DNA: TGCGCCAGCAGCAGAGAGGGTAACTATGGCTACACCTTC. It yields the protein CASSREGNYGYTF.